These 32 T cell receptor beta chains share one sample of origin, sequenced in a study of graft-versus-host responses after intestinal transplantation. Intraepithelial and lamina propria lymphocytes were released after the graft tissue was processed. Sequenced by immunoSEQ multiplex PCR; TCRdb stores in-frame clones only, minus some. The data contain approximately 37,000 clones, about nine tenths of them singletons. Source: ileum tissue, taken approximately 200 days after intestinal transplant. The receptor source for this set is a human patient who received an intestinal transplant, so some T cells may come from the graft donor.

The chain links TRBV10-3 to TRBJ1-1; D unclear. V gave up 1 base and J gave up 1 base, with 13 bases separating them. This CDR3 comprises 16 residues. In germline, CDR1 is ENHRY, CDR2 SYGVKD. This CDR3 is CAISEFVAWQNTEAFF. The CDR3 DNA reads TGTGCCATCAGTGAGTTTGTAGCTTGGCAGAACACTGAAGCTTTCTTT.

The chain recombines TRBV5-1 with TRBJ2-1; no firm D call. The CDR3 totals 12 residues. CDR1 is SGHRS and CDR2 is YFSETQ in the germline V gene. Trimming shortened V by 0 bases and J by 8 bases, and 6 bases separated the two germline ends. DNA for the CDR3: TGCGCCAGCAGCTTGGGAGTTTATGAGCAGTTCTTC. This gives the protein CASSLGVYEQFF.

The rearrangement joins TRBV27 to TRBJ2-1; D remains ambiguous. Trimming took off 1 base at V and 3 bases at J, with 4 bases between the two ends. The CDR3 loop spans 13 amino acids. Germline V gene lookup returns CDR1 MNHEY and CDR2 SMNVEV (reference sequence). As DNA, the CDR3 is TGTGCCAGCAGTTTATTGGGCTACAATGAGCAGTTCTTC. Amino acid sequence: CASSLLGYNEQFF.

In DNA, the CDR3 is TGCGCCAGCAGCATTAACATTAACTCGGGGTCCTACGAGCAGTACTTC. The encoded protein is CASSININSGSYEQYF. The gene calls are TRBV4-1 and TRBJ2-7, with D possibly TRBD2 on 5 matching bases. Trimming shortened V by 5 bases and J by 1 base, and 18 bases separated the two germline ends. The CDR3 is 16 residues long. Germline V gives CDR1 MGHRA, CDR2 YSYEKL.

Comments on this clone: This sample includes further DNA sequences coding for the same CDR3. The chain employs TRBV9 and TRBJ2-1, with D hard to call. V was clipped by 0 bases and J by 1 base, with 2 bases between them. This CDR3 contains 13 residues. Germline assignment: CDR1 SGDLS and CDR2 YYNGEE. The CDR3 coding sequence is TGTGCCAGCAGCGTAGATTCCTACAATGAGCAGTTCTTC. Its protein product is CASSVDSYNEQFF.

V is TRBV2 and J is TRBJ2-1, with 15 bases aligning to TRBD2. V shed 3 bases, J shed 7 bases, and the junction held 7 bases outside the gene matches. This CDR3 has 17 residues. Per the germline V gene, CDR1 is SNHLY and CDR2 is FYNNEI. The CDR3 sequence is CASSDFGTSGRRNEQFF. CDR3 nucleotide sequence: TGTGCCAGCAGTGATTTCGGGACTAGCGGGAGGAGAAATGAGCAGTTCTTC. Full variable domain (outside the CDR3, taken from reference TRBV2 and TRBJ2-1): EPEVTQTPSHQVTQMGQEVILRCVPISNHLYFYWYRQILGQKVEFLVSFYNNEISEKSEIFDDQFSVERPDGSNFTLKIRSTKLEDSAMYFCASSDFGTSGRRNEQFFGPGTRLTVL.

This clone showed up just once. V usage is TRBV5-1 and J usage is TRBJ2-5, with 9 nucleotides matching TRBD1. The CDR3 runs 15 residues. In germline, CDR1 is SGHRS, CDR2 YFSETQ. Trimming at V came to 1 base and at J to 5 bases, leaving 6 bases not matched to a gene. This CDR3 reads CASSLTGQGSETQYF. The CDR3 coding sequence is TGCGCCAGCAGCTTGACAGGACAGGGGAGCGAGACCCAGTACTTC.

V gene TRBV25-1 combines with J gene TRBJ2-1; the D call may be TRBD1 or TRBD2 (5 bases each). V was clipped by 9 bases and J by 10 bases, with 10 bases between them. Germline V gene data show CDR1 as MGHDK and CDR2 as SYGVNS. This CDR3 comprises 10 residues. This chain's CDR3 is CARLGTEQFF. CDR3 sequence (DNA): TGTGCCAGGTTAGGGACCGAGCAGTTCTTC.

In its sample, this clone was seen a few times. The V call is TRBV27, the J call TRBJ1-1; D unresolved. This CDR3 has 12 residues. V shed 11 bases and J shed 0 bases, with 10 bases lying between them. CDR1 is MNHEY and CDR2 is SMNVEV in the germline V gene (reference sequence). The CDR3 reads CAAGRLNTEAFF. The CDR3 DNA reads TGTGCCGCGGGCCGTTTGAACACTGAAGCTTTCTTT.

The rearrangement links TRBV30 to TRBJ1-5, with a tentative D call TRBD1 (5 bases). The CDR3 sequence is 11 residues long. Germline V gene data show CDR1 as GTSNPN and CDR2 as SVGIG (reference sequence). V was trimmed by 1 base and J by 15 bases, leaving 13 bases between them. The CDR3 nucleotides read TGTGCCTGGAGTGGAGGTGGGGGTCTGCATTTT. It yields the protein CAWSGGGGLHF.

This clone was picked up one time. The chain carries TRBV28 and TRBJ2-5; 13 bases map to TRBD2. The CDR3 consists of 14 residues. In germline, CDR1 is MDHEN, CDR2 SYDVKM. V lost 6 bases to trimming and J lost 5 bases; unmatched junction nucleotides: 3. CDR3 in DNA: TGTGCCAGCAGACTAGCGGGGGGGCGGGAGACCCAGTACTTC. Translated: CASRLAGGRETQYF. The full variable domain, completed using reference TRBV28 and TRBJ2-5, is DVKVTQSSRYLVKRTGEKVFLECVQDMDHENMFWYRQDPGLGLRLIYFSYDVKMKEKGDIPEGYSVSREKKERFSLILESASTNQTSMYLCASRLAGGRETQYFGPGTRLLVL.

A remark on this clone: The same CDR3 also results from other DNA sequences found in this sample. This rearrangement joins TRBV9 to TRBJ2-5, with D tentatively TRBD1 (6 bases). The CDR3 sequence is 13 residues long. The germline V gene has CDR1 SGDLS and CDR2 YYNGEE. The germline V and J ends were trimmed by 1 base and 4 bases, with 8 bases remaining between them. The CDR3 DNA follows: TGTGCCAGCAGCGTACGAGGGGGAGAGACCCAGTACTTC. This encodes CASSVRGGETQYF. The full variable domain, in which reference TRBV9 and TRBJ2-5 provide the parts outside the CDR3, is DSGVTQTPKHLITATGQRVTLRCSPRSGDLSVYWYQQSLDQGLQFLIQYYNGEERAKGNILERFSAQQFPDLHSELNLSSLELGDSALYFCASSVRGGETQYFGPGTRLLVL.

The V gene is TRBV25-1, the J gene TRBJ2-3; D remains ambiguous. Trimming left V 4 bases short and J 5 bases short, with 7 bases between. The CDR3 extends over 12 amino acids. Germline V CDR1 and CDR2: MGHDK, SYGVNS. The CDR3 DNA sequence: TGTGCCAGCAGTGGCCAGAGAGATACGCAGTATTTT. As protein: CASSGQRDTQYF.

This clone ranks as medium-sized. The chain employs TRBV29-1 and TRBJ1-1, with D hard to call. CDR1 and CDR2 from the germline V gene are SQVTM and ANQGSEA. Trimming took 8 bases from V and 2 from J, leaving 6 bases between them. The CDR3 has 10 residues. CDR3 protein: CSTLNTEAFF. CDR3 coding DNA: TGCAGCACCCTCAACACTGAAGCTTTCTTT.

The CDR3 sequence: CASRSSGAYEQYF. For the CDR3, the DNA is TGTGCCAGCAGATCCAGTGGGGCCTACGAGCAGTACTTC. This chain links TRBV5-6 with TRBJ2-7; the D is unclear. The CDR3 contains 13 residues. CDR1 is SGHDT, CDR2 YYEEEE, per germline. V dropped 5 bases and J dropped 2 bases, with 11 bases sitting between them. The full variable domain, rest sourced from reference TRBV5-6 and TRBJ2-7, is DAGVTQSPTHLIKTRGQQVTLRCSPKSGHDTVSWYQQALGQGPQFIFQYYEEEERQRGNFPDRFSGHQFPNYSSELNVNALLLGDSALYLCASRSSGAYEQYFGPGTRLTVT.

The gene calls are TRBV7-8 and TRBJ2-1; D is perhaps TRBD1 or TRBD2 (5 bases each). From germline, CDR1 is SGHVS and CDR2 FQNEAQ. Between the trimmed V and J ends, which lost 5 bases and 0 bases, there was a span of 11 bases. The length of the CDR3 is 15 residues. The CDR3 here is CASSPRGSSYNEQFF. The CDR3 nucleotides are TGTGCCAGCAGCCCTCGGGGCAGCTCCTACAATGAGCAGTTCTTC.

V usage is TRBV18 and J usage is TRBJ1-2; no clear D. Germline loops: CDR1 KGHSH, CDR2 LQKENI. Trimming took 1 base from V and 1 from J, leaving 7 bases between them. The CDR3 extends over 14 amino acids. The CDR3 coding sequence is TGTGCCAGCTCACCACGAGCAGATAACTATGGCTACACCTTC. Its protein product is CASSPRADNYGYTF.

The chain employs TRBV5-6 and TRBJ1-5; 7 bases agree with TRBD1. Germline V gene data show CDR1 as SGHDT and CDR2 as YYEEEE. V lost 4 bases to trimming and J lost 5 bases; unmatched junction nucleotides: 18. This CDR3 contains 18 residues. This CDR3 reads CASSPWTGIFVGDQPQHF. The CDR3 region has the DNA TGTGCCAGCAGCCCCTGGACAGGAATCTTCGTGGGGGATCAGCCCCAGCATTTT.

The chain employs TRBV7-9 and TRBJ1-2; D call uncertain. The germline V and J ends were trimmed by 6 bases and 8 bases, with 19 bases remaining between them. The CDR3 is 14 amino acids. Per germline, CDR1 SEHNR and CDR2 FQNEAQ (reference sequence). In nucleotides, the CDR3 is TGTGCCAGCAGTACAAAGGGCGGCGTCGACGGCTACACCTTC. This sequence encodes CASSTKGGVDGYTF. Filled out from reference TRBV7-9 and TRBJ1-2, the complete variable domain reads DTGVSQNPRHKITKRGQNVTFRCDPISEHNRLYWYRQTLGQGPEFLTYFQNEAQLEKSRLLSDRFSAERPKGSFSTLEIQRTEQGDSAMYLCASSTKGGVDGYTFGSGTRLTVV.

The V and J genes are TRBV28 and TRBJ1-2, with no clear D. V lost 7 bases and J 2 bases, leaving 11 bases between the germline ends. Per germline, CDR1 MDHEN and CDR2 SYDVKM. This CDR3 spans 13 amino acids. CDR3 nucleotide sequence: TGTGCCAGCATGGTGTCCTCAAACTATGGCTACACCTTC. It is translated as CASMVSSNYGYTF.

This clone has more than one count but fewer than ten. V gene TRBV28 combines with J gene TRBJ1-1; D ambiguous. The germline gives CDR1 MDHEN, CDR2 SYDVKM. This CDR3 spans 12 amino acids. Trimming shortened V by 7 bases and J by 0 bases, and 6 bases separated the two germline ends. Here the CDR3 reads CASNEVNTEAFF. CDR3 bases: TGTGCCAGCAACGAAGTGAACACTGAAGCTTTCTTT.

The chain joins TRBV29-1 to TRBJ2-1, with D perhaps TRBD2 (5 bases). V was cut by 4 bases and J by 4 bases, with 8 bases left in between. The CDR3 runs to 12 residues. Germline V gene lookup returns CDR1 SQVTM and CDR2 ANQGSEA. This CDR3 is CSVGTPYNEQFF. The DNA for the CDR3 is TGCAGCGTTGGGACTCCTTACAATGAGCAGTTCTTC.

CDR3 DNA: TGTGCCAGCAGCTTTGAGAGTACAGATACGCAGTATTTT. Protein sequence: CASSFESTDTQYF. This chain uses TRBV5-4 with TRBJ2-3, with D hard to call. The ends were cut back, 2 bases at V and 3 bases at J, with 7 bases in the middle. CDR1 is SGHNT, CDR2 YYREEE, per germline (reference sequence). There are 13 residues in the CDR3.

This clone was seen only a few times. V gene TRBV5-5 combines with J gene TRBJ2-2; D is ambiguous. Trimming cost V 1 base and J 6 bases, with 10 bases left between them. The CDR3 covers 14 residues. Per germline, CDR1 SGHKS and CDR2 YYEKEE (reference sequence). In DNA, the CDR3 is TGTGCCAGCAGCTTGCCGATACACGCCGGGGAGCTGTTTTTT. Its protein is CASSLPIHAGELFF.

V is TRBV18 and J is TRBJ2-5; D gene uncertain. The CDR3 contains 14 residues. V lost 0 bases, J lost 2 bases, and 7 bases lay in between. Germline CDR1 is KGHSH and CDR2 is LQKENI. Here the CDR3 reads CASSPPALQETQYF. The CDR3 bases are TGTGCCAGCTCACCACCGGCCCTTCAAGAGACCCAGTACTTC.

This rearrangement joins TRBV18 to TRBJ2-3; D is possibly TRBD2 (5 bases). V lost 3 bases, J lost 4 bases, and 14 bases lay in between. The CDR3 consists of 15 residues. Germline lookup yields CDR1 KGHSH and CDR2 LQKENI. The CDR3 loop is CASSPSLGLSDTQYF. CDR3 sequence (DNA): TGTGCCAGCTCACCCAGCCTTGGACTCTCAGATACGCAGTATTTT.

This chain links TRBV5-1 with TRBJ1-1; D uncertain. This CDR3 has 15 residues. Germline values: CDR1 SGHRS, CDR2 YFSETQ. V dropped 4 bases and J dropped 0 bases, with 13 bases sitting between them. This chain's CDR3 is CASSTSVDLNTEAFF. CDR3 bases: TGCGCCAGCAGCACGTCGGTCGACCTGAACACTGAAGCTTTCTTT.

The J gene is TRBJ1-1, the V gene TRBV6-5, with D maybe TRBD1 (5 bases). Per germline, CDR1 MNHEY and CDR2 SVGAGI. The ends were cut back, 6 bases at V and 4 bases at J, with 15 bases in the middle. The CDR3 loop spans 14 amino acids. The DNA of the CDR3 is TGTGCCAGCAGCTCGCGGGGCGAGGGCACTGAAGCTTTCTTT. The encoded protein is CASSSRGEGTEAFF.

The chain recombines TRBV2 with TRBJ1-5; possibly TRBD1 for D (6 bases). The V end was cut by 5 bases, the J end by 7 bases, with 12 bases between. CDR3 size: 13 residues. Germline loops: CDR1 SNHLY, CDR2 FYNNEI. The CDR3 protein is CASSIRQAQPQHF. CDR3 DNA sequence: TGTGCCAGCAGTATCCGACAGGCCCAGCCCCAGCATTTT.

The chain recombines TRBV5-4 with TRBJ1-5; 8 bases are a match to TRBD1. Germline values: CDR1 SGHNT, CDR2 YYREEE (reference sequence). The CDR3 contains 15 residues. V gave up 3 bases and J gave up 7 bases; unmatched junction bases: 9. CDR3 residues: CASSSDRGGGQPQHF. In nucleotides, the CDR3 is TGTGCCAGCAGCTCCGACAGGGGAGGAGGGCAGCCCCAGCATTTT. Filled out from reference TRBV5-4 and TRBJ1-5, the complete variable domain reads ETGVTQSPTHLIKTRGQQVTLRCSSQSGHNTVSWYQQALGQGPQFIFQYYREEENGRGNFPPRFSGLQFPNYSSELNVNALELDDSALYLCASSSDRGGGQPQHFGDGTRLSIL.

The genes are TRBV29-1 and TRBJ2-3; 7 nucleotides line up with TRBD2. This CDR3 has 13 amino acids. In germline, CDR1 is SQVTM, CDR2 ANQGSEA. V lost 5 bases and J lost 3; bases outside the gene matches: 5. CDR3 protein: CSVWEGLTDTQYF. DNA for the CDR3: TGCAGCGTTTGGGAGGGCCTGACAGATACGCAGTATTTT.

V usage is TRBV5-5 and J usage is TRBJ2-3; 16 positions match TRBD2. The V gene end was trimmed by 4 bases and the J gene end by 3 bases; junction bases not matched to a gene: 2. The length of the CDR3 is 16 residues. Germline V gives CDR1 SGHKS, CDR2 YYEKEE (reference sequence). The CDR3 protein is CASSLGLAGGTDTQYF. CDR3 sequence (DNA): TGTGCCAGCAGCCTGGGACTAGCGGGGGGGACAGATACGCAGTATTTT. The variable domain in full, with the rest retrieved from reference TRBV5-5 and TRBJ2-3, is DAGVTQSPTHLIKTRGQQVTLRCSPISGHKSVSWYQQVLGQGPQFIFQYYEKEERGRGNFPDRFSARQFPNYSSELNVNALLLGDSALYLCASSLGLAGGTDTQYFGPGTRLTVL.